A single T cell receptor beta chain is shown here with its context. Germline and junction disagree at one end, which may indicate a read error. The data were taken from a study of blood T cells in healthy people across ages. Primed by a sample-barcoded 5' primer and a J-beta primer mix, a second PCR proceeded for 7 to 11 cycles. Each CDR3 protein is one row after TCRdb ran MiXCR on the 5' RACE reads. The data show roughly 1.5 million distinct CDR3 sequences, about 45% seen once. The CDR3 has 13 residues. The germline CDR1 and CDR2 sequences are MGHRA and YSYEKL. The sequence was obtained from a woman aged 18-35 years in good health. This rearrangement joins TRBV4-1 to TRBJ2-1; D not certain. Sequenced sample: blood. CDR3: CASSQGAYNEQIF. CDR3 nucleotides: TGCGCCAGCAGCCAAGGGGCCTACAATGAGCAGATCTTC.